These 5 T cell receptor beta chains were all obtained from the same sample, sequenced in a study of metastatic and nonmetastatic thyroid tumors. Ahead of thyroid surgery, no patient had received treatment of any kind. Via MiXCR, TCRdb re-called the PCR reads. The repertoire includes 7,500 to 9,500 clones, roughly a third of them detected once, and 20% to 25% sits in the top ten. Sequencing was carried out using tumor tissue. The receptors originated from a female donor with papillary thyroid cancer or a benign thyroid nodule (not recorded which). Some clones in this sample may be carry-over from other donors' samples.

This clone came up a few times. V usage is TRBV6-2 or TRBV6-3 and J usage is TRBJ2-7; D uncertain. Germline V gene lookup returns CDR1 MNHEY and CDR2 SVGEGT. V dropped 6 bases and J dropped 1 base, with 16 bases sitting between them. The length of the CDR3 is 15 residues. The DNA for the CDR3 is TGTGCCAGCAGCAATTACCGTGACGGATCCTACGAGCAGTACTTC. It is translated as CASSNYRDGSYEQYF.

This chain links TRBV7-3 with TRBJ2-7; 11 bases line up with TRBD1. The length of the CDR3 is 15 residues. CDR1 is SGHTA and CDR2 is FQGTGA in the germline V gene. J gave up 6 bases and V 4 bases, and 8 bases lay outside the gene matches. CDR3: CASSSGQGATTEQYF. CDR3 bases: TGTGCCAGCAGCTCAGGACAGGGGGCGACGACCGAGCAGTACTTC.

The V gene is TRBV7-9, the J gene TRBJ2-7, with D possibly matching TRBD2 (5 bases). Between the trimmed V and J ends, which lost 6 bases and 5 bases, there was a span of 11 bases. The CDR3 is made up of 12 amino acids. The V gene's germline CDR1 is SEHNR and CDR2 FQNEAQ (reference sequence). The CDR3 loop is CASRWTGNEQYF. CDR3 bases: TGTGCCAGCAGATGGACCGGGAACGAGCAGTACTTC.

This clone is medium-sized by share. V and J are TRBV5-1 and TRBJ1-1, with D possibly matching TRBD1 (6 bases). Germline V gives CDR1 SGHRS, CDR2 YFSETQ. CDR3 length: 13 residues. V gave up 1 base and J gave up 4 bases, with 8 bases separating them. CDR3 protein: CASSLIQGTEAFF. DNA of the CDR3: TGCGCCAGCAGCTTGATACAGGGCACTGAAGCTTTCTTT. The complete variable domain, with remaining parts taken from reference TRBV5-1 and TRBJ1-1, reads KAGVTQTPRYLIKTRGQQVTLSCSPISGHRSVSWYQQTPGQGLQFLFEYFSETQRNKGNFPGRFSGRQFSNSRSEMNVSTLELGDSALYLCASSLIQGTEAFFGQGTRLTVV.

The V call is TRBV27, the J call TRBJ1-2; no reliable D call. The germline CDR1 and CDR2 sequences are MNHEY and SMNVEV (reference sequence). The CDR3 has 16 amino acids. Trimming stripped 0 bases from V and 8 bases from J, with 19 bases between. The CDR3 is CASSLSDLYGGVGYTF. The CDR3 region has the DNA TGTGCCAGCAGTTTATCCGACCTTTACGGAGGCGTGGGCTACACCTTC.